Presented here are 28 T cell receptor beta chains from one specimen sequenced in a study of glioma-infiltrating T cells after dendritic cell vaccination. Only in-frame clones appear in the TCRdb table, and some are missing; sequencing was by immunoSEQ multiplex PCR. This table holds about 38,000 clones, about 80% found once. Material: blood, obtained before dendritic cell vaccination. The receptors come from a human donor with glioblastoma.

This clone was observed once. The V gene is TRBV5-6, the J gene TRBJ2-3, with 9 positions matching TRBD2. Germline assignment: CDR1 SGHDT and CDR2 YYEEEE. This CDR3 region has 17 residues. V shed 3 bases and J 4 bases; nucleotides not matched to a gene: 12. The CDR3 bases are TGTGCCAGCAGCTCCCCCTGGCGGGGGGGTCAGCCAGATACGCAGTATTTT. This sequence encodes CASSSPWRGGQPDTQYF. Combining the CDR3 with reference TRBV5-6 and TRBJ2-3 gives the whole variable domain DAGVTQSPTHLIKTRGQQVTLRCSPKSGHDTVSWYQQALGQGPQFIFQYYEEEERQRGNFPDRFSGHQFPNYSSELNVNALLLGDSALYLCASSSPWRGGQPDTQYFGPGTRLTVL.

This chain connects TRBV9 to TRBJ1-2; D call uncertain. This CDR3 spans 13 amino acids. V shed 2 bases and J shed 4 bases, with 9 bases lying between them. CDR1 SGDLS and CDR2 YYNGEE come from the germline V gene. The DNA for the CDR3 is TGTGCCAGCAGCGTCACGAACAGCTATGGCTACACCTTC. Its protein is CASSVTNSYGYTF.

This clone was recorded once. This rearrangement joins TRBV2 to TRBJ2-3; TRBD2 agrees at 9 bases. From germline, CDR1 is SNHLY and CDR2 FYNNEI. The CDR3 loop spans 15 amino acids. J was trimmed by 7 bases and V by 4 bases; bases with no gene match: 9. The CDR3 DNA sequence: TGTGCCAGCAGTGGTGGGGCGGGGGGGCAAAATACGCAGTATTTT. Encoded protein: CASSGGAGGQNTQYF.

The chain employs TRBV6-6 and TRBJ2-7; TRBD1 matches at 11 bases. V lost 2 bases to trimming and J lost 3 bases; unmatched junction nucleotides: 3. The CDR3 is 15 residues long. Germline V gene sequence: CDR1 MNHNY, CDR2 SVGAGI (reference sequence). CDR3 sequence: CASSYGTGGSYEQYF. Written as DNA, the CDR3 is TGTGCCAGCAGTTACGGGACAGGGGGTAGCTACGAGCAGTACTTC.

V usage is TRBV19 and J usage is TRBJ1-2; 8 nucleotides align to TRBD1. Germline CDR1 LNHDA, CDR2 SQIVND (reference sequence). The V and J ends lost 4 bases and 0 bases, in that order; junction bases with no gene match: 4. CDR3 length: 15 residues. The CDR3 loop is CASSNQGQANYGYTF. CDR3 bases: TGTGCCAGTAGTAACCAGGGACAGGCTAACTATGGCTACACCTTC. The entire variable domain, with the rest obtained from reference TRBV19 and TRBJ1-2, is as follows: DGGITQSPKYLFRKEGQNVTLSCEQNLNHDAMYWYRQDPGQGLRLIYYSQIVNDFQKGDIAEGYSVSREKKESFPLTVTSAQKNPTAFYLCASSNQGQANYGYTFGSGTRLTVV.

This clone was detected once. This rearrangement joins TRBV7-9 to TRBJ2-7; a possible D gene is TRBD2 (7 bases). Trimming stripped 10 bases from V and 1 base from J, with 20 bases between. Germline V gene lookup returns CDR1 SEHNR and CDR2 FQNEAQ (reference sequence). The CDR3 covers 15 residues. The CDR3 sequence: CATEGGGHRSYEQYF. CDR3 coding DNA: TGTGCCACCGAGGGGGGGGGCCACCGATCCTACGAGCAGTACTTC.

The V call is TRBV4-3, the J call TRBJ1-1; TRBD1 matches 7 bases. Germline V gene data show CDR1 as LGHNA and CDR2 as YSLEER. V lost 1 base and J lost 2; bases outside the gene matches: 10. CDR3 length equals 17 residues. CDR3 loop: CASSQVSGTAINTEAFF. The CDR3 coding sequence is TGCGCCAGCAGCCAAGTTTCCGGGACAGCCATAAACACTGAAGCTTTCTTT.

For the CDR3, the DNA is TGTGCCAGCAGCTTAGGGGTCCGGGGGGGACAAGAGACCCAGTACTTC. Translation: CASSLGVRGGQETQYF. This rearrangement joins TRBV7-6 to TRBJ2-5, with 8 nucleotides matching TRBD2. Unmatched junction bases numbered 6, after V lost 1 base and J lost 2 bases. Germline assignment: CDR1 SGHVS and CDR2 FNYEAQ. The CDR3 consists of 16 residues.

J is TRBJ2-7 and V is TRBV4-2; TRBD1 matches at 9 bases. Germline-derived CDR1 and CDR2 are LGHNA and YNFKEQ. V lost 6 bases and J lost 5; bases outside the gene matches: 8. This CDR3 comprises 14 residues. The CDR3 protein is CASSSGTGYDEQYF. In DNA form, the CDR3 reads TGTGCCAGCAGTTCGGGGACAGGGTATGACGAGCAGTACTTC.

The chain recombines TRBV28 with TRBJ1-2, with 7 bases fitting TRBD1. Germline loops: CDR1 MDHEN, CDR2 SYDVKM. The CDR3 is 13 amino acids. The J segment lost 8 bases and the V segment lost 7 bases, leaving 10 bases of the junction unmatched. CDR3 loop: CASTPTGPFGYTF. For the CDR3, the DNA is TGTGCCAGCACCCCGACAGGGCCATTCGGCTACACCTTC.

V usage is TRBV4-2 and J usage is TRBJ2-5, with D perhaps matching TRBD2 (7 bases). This CDR3 region has 16 residues. V shed 0 bases and J shed 7 bases, with 18 bases lying between them. The germline CDR1 and CDR2 sequences are LGHNA and YNFKEQ. CDR3 sequence: CASSQDLGTREGTQYF. The CDR3, as DNA: TGTGCCAGCAGCCAAGATTTGGGGACAAGGGAGGGGACCCAGTACTTC.

The rearrangement links TRBV29-1 to TRBJ1-1; D ambiguous. The CDR3 length is 11 residues. V lost 4 bases to trimming and J lost 5 bases, with 8 bases between them. Germline loops: CDR1 SQVTM, CDR2 ANQGSEA. The chain's CDR3 is CSVGGGTEAFF. DNA of the CDR3: TGCAGCGTTGGGGGAGGGACTGAAGCTTTCTTT.

The J gene is TRBJ2-4, the V gene TRBV13; the D is unclear. The ends were cut back, 0 bases at V and 0 bases at J, with 6 bases in the middle. The germline V gene encodes CDR1 PRHDT and CDR2 FYEKMQ (reference sequence). CDR3 length equals 15 residues. The CDR3 region is CASSLGRLAKNIQYF. CDR3 nucleotide sequence: TGTGCCAGCAGCTTAGGGCGGTTAGCCAAAAACATTCAGTACTTC.

J is TRBJ2-5 and V is TRBV6-6; TRBD1 matches at 8 bases. CDR1 MNHNY and CDR2 SVGAGI come from the germline V gene (reference sequence). V was clipped by 6 bases and J by 3 bases; unmatched bases: 6. The CDR3 has 14 amino acids. Here the CDR3 reads CASRRDRSEETQYF. Written as DNA, the CDR3 is TGTGCCAGCAGAAGGGACAGGTCGGAAGAGACCCAGTACTTC.

The rearrangement links TRBV18 to TRBJ2-2, with D possibly being TRBD1 (5 bases). The CDR3 is made up of 13 amino acids. Germline V gene sequence: CDR1 KGHSH, CDR2 LQKENI. Trimming removed 6 bases from V and 5 bases from J, with 10 bases in between. In DNA, the CDR3 is TGTGCCAGCTCGCCCAGGGAAACCGGGGAGCTGTTTTTT. As protein: CASSPRETGELFF.

This clone has a single count. The CDR3 reads CASSLAGQGALGYTF. CDR3 bases: TGCGCCAGCAGCTTGGCGGGACAGGGGGCGCTTGGCTACACCTTC. This chain joins TRBV5-1 and TRBJ1-2; 12 bases match TRBD1. Germline CDR1 reads SGHRS; CDR2 reads YFSETQ. This CDR3 spans 15 amino acids. V lost 0 bases to trimming and J lost 7 bases; unmatched junction nucleotides: 4.

The chain couples TRBV29-1 to TRBJ2-5; TRBD2 agrees at 11 bases. Unmatched junction bases numbered 2, after V lost 5 bases and J lost 3 bases. CDR1 is SQVTM and CDR2 is ANQGSEA in the germline V gene. The CDR3 contains 13 residues. CDR3 coding DNA: TGCAGCGTTCAGACTAGCGGGGAAGAGACCCAGTACTTC. Its translation: CSVQTSGEETQYF.

The V gene is TRBV6-5, the J gene TRBJ1-3; D gene unclear. This CDR3 spans 14 amino acids. Germline lookup yields CDR1 MNHEY and CDR2 SVGAGI. V was trimmed by 0 bases and J by 2 bases, leaving 5 bases between them. The CDR3 sequence is CASSYSTAGNTIYF. The CDR3 region has the DNA TGTGCCAGCAGTTACTCAACAGCTGGAAACACCATATATTTT.

This chain joins TRBV30 and TRBJ2-6; 7 positions match TRBD1. The V gene end was trimmed by 4 bases and the J gene end by 2 bases; junction bases not matched to a gene: 11. CDR1 GTSNPN and CDR2 SVGIG come from the germline V gene (reference sequence). The CDR3 is 17 amino acids. CDR3 in amino acids: CAWTGVRGRAGANVLTF. In nucleotides, the CDR3 is TGTGCCTGGACAGGTGTAAGGGGGCGCGCTGGGGCCAACGTCCTGACTTTC.

This chain links TRBV10-3 with TRBJ1-5; TRBD1 matches at 8 bases. This CDR3 spans 17 amino acids. Per the germline V gene, CDR1 is ENHRY and CDR2 is SYGVKD. V shed 0 bases and J 7 bases; nucleotides not matched to a gene: 11. The CDR3 DNA reads as TGTGCCATCAGTGAGTCGGGGACAGGAGCCCTGAGACAGCCCCAGCATTTT. Its protein product is CAISESGTGALRQPQHF.

The chain joins TRBV6-5 to TRBJ2-3; no clear D. Between the trimmed V and J ends, which lost 7 bases and 1 base, there was a span of 9 bases. The germline V gene has CDR1 MNHEY and CDR2 SVGAGI. This CDR3 comprises 13 residues. CDR3 in DNA: TGTGCCAGCAAGAAAGGAGGCACAGATACGCAGTATTTT. The encoded protein is CASKKGGTDTQYF.

This sequence joins TRBV10-3 and TRBJ1-5, with TRBD1 identical over 7 bases. The J segment lost 6 bases and the V segment lost 6 bases, leaving 8 bases of the junction unmatched. CDR3 length: 14 amino acids. Per germline, CDR1 ENHRY and CDR2 SYGVKD. The CDR3 DNA sequence: TGTGCCATCAGCGATGCAGGGACAGCTCAGCCCCAGCATTTT. Translating it yields CAISDAGTAQPQHF.

This sequence joins TRBV29-1 and TRBJ2-1; a possible D gene is TRBD1 (8 bases). V shed 6 bases and J shed 6 bases, with 15 bases lying between them. Germline CDR1 and CDR2: SQVTM and ANQGSEA. The CDR3 contains 13 residues. This CDR3 reads CSVQGGGGNEQFF. Written as DNA, the CDR3 is TGCAGCGTACAGGGGGGAGGGGGCAATGAGCAGTTCTTC.

A note on this clone: Additional DNA sequences in this sample encode the identical CDR3. The chain uses TRBV6-5 and TRBJ2-1, with TRBD2 identical over 11 bases. Trimming at V came to 5 bases and at J to 5 bases, leaving 5 bases not matched to a gene. The CDR3 has 15 amino acids. Germline V CDR1 and CDR2: MNHEY, SVGAGI. CDR3 nucleotides: TGTGCCAGCAGTCTAGCGGGGGGCCCGAACAATGAGCAGTTCTTC. Its translation is CASSLAGGPNNEQFF.

This chain uses TRBV7-2 with TRBJ1-2; possible D gene TRBD1, 5 bases. The CDR3 length is 15 residues. Per germline, CDR1 SGHTA and CDR2 FQGNSA. The V gene lost 5 bases and the J gene lost 5 bases, with 18 bases spanning the gap. In nucleotides, the CDR3 is TGTGCCAGCAGCCAAGACCTGGCAGGGTCATATGGCTACACCTTC. The encoded protein is CASSQDLAGSYGYTF.

The V gene is TRBV4-1, the J gene TRBJ1-2, with D possibly TRBD1 on 5 matching bases. V dropped 7 bases and J dropped 2 bases, with 20 bases sitting between them. The germline gives CDR1 MGHRA, CDR2 YSYEKL. The CDR3 length is 16 residues. The chain's CDR3 is CASNPGVGGFNYGYTF. The CDR3 DNA is TGCGCCAGCAACCCCGGGGTGGGGGGATTCAACTATGGCTACACCTTC.

The J gene is TRBJ1-5, the V gene TRBV7-5. TRBV7-5 is given as a pseudogene. The CDR3 extends over 19 amino acids. This CDR3 is CARSLGVSAAGRGGQPQHF. DNA of the CDR3: TGTGCCAGAAGCTTGGGGGTATCGGCCGCGGGGCGGGGTGGTCAGCCCCAGCATTTT.

V usage is TRBV7-6 and J usage is TRBJ1-1; no clear D. Germline V lookup: CDR1 SGHVS, CDR2 FNYEAQ. CDR3 size: 13 residues. V lost 0 bases and J lost 1, with 3 bases in between. The CDR3 loop reads CASSLAGNTEAFF. The CDR3 DNA reads as TGTGCCAGCAGCTTAGCCGGGAACACTGAAGCTTTCTTT.